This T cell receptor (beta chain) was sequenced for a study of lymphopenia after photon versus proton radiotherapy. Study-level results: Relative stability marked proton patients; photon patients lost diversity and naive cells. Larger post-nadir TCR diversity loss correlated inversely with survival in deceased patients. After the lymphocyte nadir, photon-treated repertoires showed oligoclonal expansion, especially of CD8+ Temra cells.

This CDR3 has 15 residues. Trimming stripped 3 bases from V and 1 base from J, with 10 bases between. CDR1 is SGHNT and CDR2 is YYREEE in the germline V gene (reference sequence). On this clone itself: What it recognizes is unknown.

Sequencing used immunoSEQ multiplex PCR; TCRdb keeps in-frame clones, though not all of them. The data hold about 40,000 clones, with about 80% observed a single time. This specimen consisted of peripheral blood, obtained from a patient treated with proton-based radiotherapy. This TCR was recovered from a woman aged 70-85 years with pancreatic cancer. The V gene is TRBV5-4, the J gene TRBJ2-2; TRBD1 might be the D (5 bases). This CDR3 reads CASSWQGWNTGELFF. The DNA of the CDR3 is TGTGCCAGCAGCTGGCAGGGTTGGAACACCGGGGAGCTGTTTTTT.